This T cell receptor beta chain was captured in a study of OX40 agonist ivuxolimab in advanced cancers. Method: immunoSEQ multiplex PCR; TCRdb's copy keeps in-frame clones and lacks some. Here the sample spans around 54,000 clones, 90% to 95% being singletons. The germline V gene encodes CDR1 SGHNT and CDR2 YYREEE (reference sequence). Trimming took 2 bases from V and 5 from J; bases not matched to a gene: 7. The CDR3 is 15 amino acids. The chain links TRBV5-4 to TRBJ1-1, with 9 bases identical to TRBD1. The sequenced sample was CD4+ or CD8+ T cells sorted from blood, obtained in a trial of the OX40 agonist ivuxolimab. The TCR sequence derives from an adult with an advanced solid tumor such as melanoma, head and neck, liver or kidney cancer. As DNA, the CDR3 is TGTGCCAGCAGCTTTACACAGGGGGCGCATACTGAAGCTTTCTTT. Translating gives CASSFTQGAHTEAFF.